This record looks at one T cell receptor (beta chain) sequence and its context. The data originate from a study of blood T cell repertoires in COVID-19. Looking at the study overall: There were acute and convalescent COVID-19 samples, and they came from the United States, Italy and Spain. PBMCs, B-cell-depleted T cells, or T cells were the source of the cDNA or gDNA that made up the material.

The CDR3 is 12 amino acids. Germline V gives CDR1 SGHNT, CDR2 YYREEE (reference sequence). V was clipped by 4 bases and J by 6 bases, with 11 bases between them. In the authors' workflow: Estimation of nucleated cell counts relied on the amplification of reference gene primers. The protocol was immunoSEQ multiplex PCR, while the TCRdb copy is restricted to in-frame clones and leaves out a portion. V and J calls and clone size are given by that table; D and trimming were obtained from the DNA. The sample holds about 230,000 clones; around 88% are singletons and the top ten take more than 6.5%. The source is a man aged 35 to 55 with active or convalescent COVID-19. The chain links TRBV5-4 to TRBJ2-7; D not resolved. Sequenced sample: peripheral blood. The CDR3 reads CASSANSREQYF. CDR3 coding DNA: TGTGCCAGCAGCGCGAACTCGCGCGAGCAGTACTTC.